The source of this T cell receptor (beta chain) is a study of T cells in Graves' hyperthyroidism and ophthalmopathy. TCR beta CDR3 regions were amplified from RNA. First-round RT-PCR with HTBI primers amplified the TCR CDR3 region. In TCRdb, the multiplex PCR reads were re-called with MiXCR into one record per CDR3 protein. The repertoire holds fewer than 750,000 distinct CDR3 sequences, with around 15% as singletons. Study observations and caveats: Ophthalmopathy and stable hyperthyroidism were told apart by a 13 V-J model.

Together with thyroid ultrasound, orbital computed tomography, serum thyroxine and TRAb, clinical symptoms were used for diagnoses. This clonotype was observed at least ten times. Its antigen is as yet unknown. Sequences were obtained from blood. This sequence originates from a woman aged 45-60 years with Graves' ophthalmopathy.

The CDR3 DNA reads as TGTGCCAGCAGCGCCCCCGGGACAGGGCCTCTCTATGGCTACACCTTC. Translated: CASSAPGTGPLYGYTF. This chain connects TRBV11-3 to TRBJ1-2; 9 nucleotides agree with TRBD1. After removal of 5 bases from V and 4 bases from J, the junction contained 11 bases not matched to a gene. The CDR3 length is 16 residues. CDR1 SGHNT and CDR2 YENEEA come from the germline V gene.